Below are 16 T cell receptor beta chains sequenced from a single sample in a study of naive and memory T cell subsets. Two oligonucleotides, mixed equimolar, formed the beta constant-region primer covering TRBC1 and TRBC2. Ligated cDNA was amplified by four rounds of PCR with nested alpha and beta constant-region primers and SP2. TCRdb analysed the UMI-ligation and nested PCR reads with MiXCR anew, one entry per CDR3 protein. The sample has 95,000 to 150,000 distinct CDR3 sequences; 36% are singletons. Sequencing was done on a sample of central memory CD4+ T cells from blood. The receptor set was obtained from a human donor in good health.

In this sample, this clonotype turned up a few times. This chain links TRBV4-2 with TRBJ2-1; TRBD2 matches 10 bases. This CDR3 contains 17 residues. CDR1 is LGHNA and CDR2 is YNFKEQ in the germline V gene. V lost 1 base and J lost 4; bases outside the gene matches: 7. The CDR3 nucleotides are TGTGCCAGCAGCCAAGGAACTAGCGGGAACTCATACAATGAGCAGTTCTTC. Its protein is CASSQGTSGNSYNEQFF.

This clonotype showed up just a few times. The J gene is TRBJ2-3, the V gene TRBV5-4, with 12 nucleotides matching TRBD2. Germline V CDR1 and CDR2: SGHNT, YYREEE (reference sequence). V dropped 0 bases and J dropped 6; count of bases not matched to a gene: 5. The CDR3 is 16 amino acids. The CDR3: CASSLGLAGAADTQYF. The CDR3 nucleotides are TGTGCCAGCAGCTTGGGACTAGCGGGAGCGGCGGATACGCAGTATTTT.

This clonotype appeared once. This chain connects TRBV4-1 to TRBJ2-3; 9 bases agree with TRBD1. V lost 1 base to trimming and J lost 2 bases; unmatched junction nucleotides: 7. This CDR3 spans 17 amino acids. Germline V gene lookup returns CDR1 MGHRA and CDR2 YSYEKL. The DNA of the CDR3 is TGCGCCAGCAGCCAAGCCCATGGGACAGGGCACACAGATACGCAGTATTTT. This encodes CASSQAHGTGHTDTQYF.

This clonotype came up a few times. The chain employs TRBV28 and TRBJ2-1; the D gene is possibly TRBD2 (6 bases). The CDR3 loop spans 17 amino acids. V was shortened by 6 bases and J by 4 bases, with 22 bases between the two germline ends. Germline V gene lookup returns CDR1 MDHEN and CDR2 SYDVKM. In DNA form, the CDR3 reads TGTGCCAGCAGGGAAATCAATAGCGGCAGGAAGTACAATGAGCAGTTCTTC. Its translation is CASREINSGRKYNEQFF.

The J gene is TRBJ2-1, the V gene TRBV10-3, with 10 positions matching TRBD2. The germline V gene has CDR1 ENHRY and CDR2 SYGVKD. CDR3 size: 13 residues. V was clipped by 11 bases and J by 7 bases; unmatched bases: 8. The CDR3, as DNA: TGTGCCTCGAGGATAGCGGGAGGTAATGAGCAGTTCTTC. Its translation: CASRIAGGNEQFF.

This clonotype was seen more than once but under ten times. The V call is TRBV29-1, the J call TRBJ2-3; a possible D gene is TRBD2 (6 bases). CDR1 and CDR2 from the germline V gene are SQVTM and ANQGSEA. The V end was cut by 1 base, the J end by 3 bases, with 14 bases between. CDR3 length: 15 residues. CDR3 region: CSVEVARGGTDTQYF. CDR3 DNA sequence: TGCAGCGTTGAAGTCGCCCGCGGAGGGACAGATACGCAGTATTTT.

This clonotype was seen more than once but under ten times. The V call is TRBV4-2, the J call TRBJ1-5; no firm D call. Germline values: CDR1 LGHNA, CDR2 YNFKEQ. There are 17 residues in the CDR3. The V end was cut by 0 bases, the J end by 0 bases, with 12 bases between. Here the CDR3 reads CASSQDLAVYSNQPQHF. The CDR3 DNA reads TGTGCCAGCAGCCAAGATTTGGCAGTTTATAGCAATCAGCCCCAGCATTTT.

The chain couples TRBV20-1 to TRBJ1-2; the match to TRBD1 covers 10 bases. V shed 6 bases and J 7 bases; nucleotides not matched to a gene: 11. The CDR3 extends over 14 amino acids. The germline V gene has CDR1 DFQATT and CDR2 SNEGSKA (reference sequence). The CDR3, as DNA: TGCAGTGCCGACGACAGGGGGCGCACAAGTGGCTACACCTTC. It yields the protein CSADDRGRTSGYTF.

The genes are TRBV19 and TRBJ2-1, with D unclear. This CDR3 is 14 amino acids long. The germline V and J ends were trimmed by 7 bases and 9 bases, with 19 bases remaining between them. Germline V gene data show CDR1 as LNHDA and CDR2 as SQIVND (reference sequence). CDR3 DNA sequence: TGTGCCAGTAAGGGTCCCCACGGCCCAGCTGAGCAGTTCTTC. It translates to CASKGPHGPAEQFF. Full variable domain (remainder filled in from reference TRBV19 and TRBJ2-1): DGGITQSPKYLFRKEGQNVTLSCEQNLNHDAMYWYRQDPGQGLRLIYYSQIVNDFQKGDIAEGYSVSREKKESFPLTVTSAQKNPTAFYLCASKGPHGPAEQFFGPGTRLTVL.

This clonotype appeared a few times. Here the CDR3 reads CAWSVGTPSTDTQYF. For the CDR3, the DNA is TGTGCCTGGAGTGTAGGGACGCCTAGCACAGATACGCAGTATTTT. This chain joins TRBV30 and TRBJ2-3; D may match TRBD1 or TRBD2 (5 bases each). This CDR3 is 15 amino acids long. Germline lookup yields CDR1 GTSNPN and CDR2 SVGIG (reference sequence). The V end lost 0 bases, the J end lost 0 bases, and 10 bases lay between the germline ends.

This clonotype was seen a single time. The chain is built from TRBV12-3 or TRBV12-4 and TRBJ1-5; D uncertain. There are 14 residues in the CDR3. V lost 3 bases and J lost 2, with 8 bases in between. The chain's CDR3 is CASSFMAGNQPQHF. The CDR3 region has the DNA TGTGCCAGCAGTTTTATGGCGGGCAATCAGCCCCAGCATTTT.

This clonotype was seen at least ten times. The chain couples TRBV29-1 to TRBJ2-6; no reliable D call. CDR1 is SQVTM and CDR2 is ANQGSEA in the germline V gene. The CDR3 runs to 13 residues. V was pared by 6 bases and J by 4 bases, with 10 bases between. DNA for the CDR3: TGCAGCGTAACCCGAGCGGGGGCCAACGTCCTGACTTTC. This codes for CSVTRAGANVLTF.

J is TRBJ2-5 and V is TRBV28, with D perhaps TRBD1 (6 bases). Looked up from germline, CDR1 is MDHEN and CDR2 is SYDVKM. The CDR3 extends over 15 amino acids. Trimming took 5 bases from V and 1 from J, leaving 14 bases between them. In nucleotides, the CDR3 is TGTGCCAGCAGTCAGGACAGTGGGTTCCAAGAGACCCAGTACTTC. This codes for CASSQDSGFQETQYF.

The chain links TRBV7-2 to TRBJ1-1; D unclear. Germline lookup yields CDR1 SGHTA and CDR2 FQGNSA. The ends were cut back, 6 bases at V and 2 bases at J, with 10 bases in the middle. The CDR3 spans 13 residues. CDR3 bases: TGTGCCAGCAGGTCAGGAGTCAACACTGAAGCTTTCTTT. It specifies CASRSGVNTEAFF.

This clonotype was counted a single time. The rearrangement uses TRBV5-1 and TRBJ2-2; D is ambiguous. V lost 3 bases, J lost 2 bases, and 11 bases lay in between. From germline, CDR1 is SGHRS and CDR2 YFSETQ. The CDR3 is made up of 15 amino acids. The CDR3 region has the DNA TGCGCCAGCAGCTCCCGGACCCTCAACACCGGGGAGCTGTTTTTT. Residues: CASSSRTLNTGELFF.

The chain carries TRBV9 and TRBJ1-2; D ambiguous. V was clipped by 3 bases and J by 4 bases, with 13 bases between them. There are 14 residues in the CDR3. Germline CDR1 reads SGDLS; CDR2 reads YYNGEE. The CDR3 spells CASSAGLGFYGYTF. CDR3 nucleotide sequence: TGTGCCAGCAGCGCCGGCCTGGGTTTCTATGGCTACACCTTC.